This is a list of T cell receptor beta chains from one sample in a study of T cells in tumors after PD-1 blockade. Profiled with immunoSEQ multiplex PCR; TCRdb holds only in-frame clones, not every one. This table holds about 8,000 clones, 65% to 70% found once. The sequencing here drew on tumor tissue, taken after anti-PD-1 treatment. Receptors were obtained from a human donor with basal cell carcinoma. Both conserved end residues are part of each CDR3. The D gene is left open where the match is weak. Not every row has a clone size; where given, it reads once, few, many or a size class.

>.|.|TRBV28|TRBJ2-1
TGTGCCAGCAGTCCGAGGGCCGCGCAGTTCTTC
CASSPRAAQFF
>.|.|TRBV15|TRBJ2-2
TGTGCCACCAGCAGAGATAGAGTGAGCGGGGAGCTGTTTTTT
CATSRDRVSGELFF
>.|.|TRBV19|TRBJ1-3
TGTGCCAGTAGTACTTGGACCGGGAGCCCCCCTGGAAACACCATATATTTT
CASSTWTGSPPGNTIYF
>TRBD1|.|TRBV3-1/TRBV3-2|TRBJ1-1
TGTGCCAGCAGCCAAGGTTGGACAGGGGCTGAAGCTTTCTTT
CASSQGWTGAEAFF
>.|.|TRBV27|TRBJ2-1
TGTGCCAGCAGTACAGGGAGCTCCTACAATGAGCAGTTCTTC
CASSTGSSYNEQFF
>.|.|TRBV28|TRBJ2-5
TGTGCCAGCAGTTTAGTGGAGACCCAGTACTTC
CASSLVETQYF
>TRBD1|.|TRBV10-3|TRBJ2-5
TGTGCCATCAGTGAGTTCGGGACAGTCCAAGAGACCCAGTACTTC
CAISEFGTVQETQYF
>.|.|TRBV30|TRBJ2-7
TGTGCCTGGAGTGGTCTTGGCGGATGGGGCGAGCAGTACTTC
CAWSGLGGWGEQYF
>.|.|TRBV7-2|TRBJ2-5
TGTGCCAGCACCCGGGGGGACAGGAAGGAGACCCAGTACTTC
CASTRGDRKETQYF
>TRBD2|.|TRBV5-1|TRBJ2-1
TGCGCCAGCAGCGCACCTAGCGGGGTGGCCCCCTACAATGAGCAGTTCTTC
CASSAPSGVAPYNEQFF
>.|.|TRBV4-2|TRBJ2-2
TGTGCCAGCAGCCAAGAAGCCAGGGGGAACACCGGGGAGCTGTTTTTT
CASSQEARGNTGELFF
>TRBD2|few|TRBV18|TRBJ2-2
TGTGCCAGCTCACCAAAGACTAGCGGCAACACCGGGGAGCTGTTTTTT
CASSPKTSGNTGELFF
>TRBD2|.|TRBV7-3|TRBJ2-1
TGTGCCAGCAGCTCTCACGGGACTAGGAACTACAATGAGCAGTTCTTC
CASSSHGTRNYNEQFF
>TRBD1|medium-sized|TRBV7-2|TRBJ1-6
TGTGCCAGCAGCTCCGGACAGGGGGTAGCACCCCTCCACTTT
CASSSGQGVAPLHF
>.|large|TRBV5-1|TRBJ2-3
TGCGCCAGCAGCTTCGGGGGACGGCGCACAGATACGCAGTATTTT
CASSFGGRRTDTQYF
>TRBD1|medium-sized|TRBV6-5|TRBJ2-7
TGTGCCACTACAAATCACAGGGGGCCTGGCGAGCAGTACTTC
CATTNHRGPGEQYF
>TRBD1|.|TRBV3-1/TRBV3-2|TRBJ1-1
TGTGCCAGCAGCCAAGCGACAGGGAGGACTGAAGCTTTCTTT
CASSQATGRTEAFF
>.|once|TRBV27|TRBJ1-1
TGTGCCAGCAGTTTACTGAGGGGAAGCACTGAAGCTTTCTTT
CASSLLRGSTEAFF
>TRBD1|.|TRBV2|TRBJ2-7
TGTGCCAGCAGTTGGACAGGGGGATCCTACGAGCAGTACTTC
CASSWTGGSYEQYF
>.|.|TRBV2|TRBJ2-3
TGTGCCAGCAGTTTAAACCAAGATACGCAGTATTTT
CASSLNQDTQYF
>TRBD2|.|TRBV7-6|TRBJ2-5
TGTGCCAGCAGCTTAGGGCTAGCGGGAGGGCCGGGAGAGACCCAGTACTTC
CASSLGLAGGPGETQYF
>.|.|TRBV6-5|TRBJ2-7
TGTGCCAGCAGTTACGGTGGGAGTGGCTCCTACGAGCAGTACTTC
CASSYGGSGSYEQYF
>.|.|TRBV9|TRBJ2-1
TGTGCCAGCAGCGCCGGGACGGGCTACAATGAGCAGTTCTTC
CASSAGTGYNEQFF
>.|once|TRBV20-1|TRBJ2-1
TGCAGTGCTAGTTGGGGGTGGGGCAATGAGCAGTTCTTC
CSASWGWGNEQFF
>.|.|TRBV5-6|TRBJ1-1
TGTGCCAGCAGGTTGCTGGAGGGGTACACTGAAGCTTTCTTT
CASRLLEGYTEAFF
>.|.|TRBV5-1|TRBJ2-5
TGCGCCAGCAGCCCGCAACAAGAGACCCAGTACTTC
CASSPQQETQYF
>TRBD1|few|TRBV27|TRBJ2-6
TGTGCCAGCAGTTTATCGGGGGGACAGGGGGGCAACGTCCTGACTTTC
CASSLSGGQGGNVLTF
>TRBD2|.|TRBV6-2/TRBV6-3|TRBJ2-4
TGTGCCAGCAGTTTGGGGGAGCGGGGAAACATTCAGTACTTC
CASSLGERGNIQYF
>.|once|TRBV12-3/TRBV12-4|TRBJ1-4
TGTGCCAGCAGTATACAGACGAATGAAAAACTGTTTTTT
CASSIQTNEKLFF
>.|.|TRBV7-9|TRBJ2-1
TGTGCCAGCAGCTTAAGGGGTTCTCTGGGGACGTTCTTC
CASSLRGSLGTFF
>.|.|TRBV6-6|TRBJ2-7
TGTGCCAGCAGAGGGCCCTACGAGCAGTACTTC
CASRGPYEQYF
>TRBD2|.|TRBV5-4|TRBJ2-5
TGTGCCAGCAGCTTCTCCTCGGGAGGGGGGACCCAGTACTTC
CASSFSSGGGTQYF
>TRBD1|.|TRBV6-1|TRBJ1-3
TGTGCCAGCAGTGACCAGGGGGTGCACTCTGGAAACACCATATATTTT
CASSDQGVHSGNTIYF
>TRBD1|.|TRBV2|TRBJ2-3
TGTGCCAGCATAGGGCAGGGACAGGCAGATACGCAGTATTTT
CASIGQGQADTQYF
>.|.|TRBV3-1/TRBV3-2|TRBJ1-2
TGTGCCAGCAGCCAAGGGAACTATGGCTACACCTTC
CASSQGNYGYTF
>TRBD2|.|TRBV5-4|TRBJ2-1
TGTGCCAGCAGCTCGGGACTAGCGGACCTCAATGAGCAGTTCTTC
CASSSGLADLNEQFF
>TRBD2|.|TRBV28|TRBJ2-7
TGTGCCAGCAGTTTATGGGGCGGGAGATCCTACGAGCAGTACTTC
CASSLWGGRSYEQYF
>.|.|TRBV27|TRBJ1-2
TGTGCCAGCAGTTTAAGTTCGGGGAACGGCTACACCTTC
CASSLSSGNGYTF
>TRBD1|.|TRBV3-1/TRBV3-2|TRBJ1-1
TGTGCCACCCGGCGGGACAGGGGGGGGGAAGCTTTCTTT
CATRRDRGGEAFF
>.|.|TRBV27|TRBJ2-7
.
CASSSSGGRQYF
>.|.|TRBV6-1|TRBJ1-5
TGTGCCAGCAGTGAAGCTAGGGGTCAGCCCCAGCATTTT
CASSEARGQPQHF
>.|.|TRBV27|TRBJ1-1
TGTGCCAGCAGTTTATTGGGGGGGGTAACTGAAGCTTTCTTT
CASSLLGGVTEAFF
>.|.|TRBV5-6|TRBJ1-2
TGTGCCAGCAGCTTATCGTTGCGACCCTATGGCTACACCTTC
CASSLSLRPYGYTF
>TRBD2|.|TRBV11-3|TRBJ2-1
TGTGCCAGCAGCTTAAGTACTAGCGGGGTCAATGAGCAGTTCTTC
CASSLSTSGVNEQFF
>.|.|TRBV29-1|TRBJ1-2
TGCAGCGTTGTTGGGGATCTTCGATATGGCTACACCTTC
CSVVGDLRYGYTF